The 24 T cell receptor beta chains listed next were all sequenced from one sample in a study of shared clonotypes between healthy human individuals. Only in-frame clones appear in the TCRdb table, and some are missing; sequencing was by immunoSEQ multiplex PCR. This sample carries about 1.4 million clones, 96% of them seen once, and the ten largest clones take about 1%. Material: naive CD4+ T cells sorted from blood. Indicated subset: CD45RA+ positively selected. The receptors were gathered from a young man in good health.

The rearrangement joins TRBV11-2 to TRBJ2-7; 9 nucleotides match TRBD2. The CDR3 covers 19 residues. Germline V gene sequence: CDR1 SGHAT, CDR2 FQNNGV. The V gene end was trimmed by 2 bases and the J gene end by 4 bases; junction bases not matched to a gene: 18. The CDR3 DNA is TGTGCCAGCAGCTTAATCCGGCTAGCGGGACCACAAATCCCGTACGAGCAGTACTTC. Translation gives CASSLIRLAGPQIPYEQYF.

The chain employs TRBV28 and TRBJ1-4; possibly TRBD1 for D (6 bases). The V end lost 6 bases, the J end lost 5 bases, and 22 bases lay between the germline ends. This CDR3 is 17 amino acids long. Germline V gives CDR1 MDHEN, CDR2 SYDVKM. CDR3 sequence reads: CASSPRVRARGNEKLFF. CDR3 DNA sequence: TGTGCCAGCAGCCCACGGGTCAGGGCCAGGGGAAATGAAAAACTGTTTTTT.

The chain uses TRBV18 and TRBJ2-1; D tentatively reads TRBD1 or TRBD2 (5 bases each). Trimming stripped 4 bases from V and 4 bases from J, with 14 bases between. Germline assignment: CDR1 KGHSH and CDR2 LQKENI. The CDR3 sequence is 15 residues long. The CDR3 sequence: CASSLPGRVYNEQFF. The CDR3 bases are TGTGCCAGCTCACTTCCGGGACGAGTATACAATGAGCAGTTCTTC. Drawing the rest from reference TRBV18 and TRBJ2-1, the complete variable domain is NAGVMQNPRHLVRRRGQEARLRCSPMKGHSHVYWYRQLPEEGLKFMVYLQKENIIDESGMPKERFSAEFPKEGPSILRIQQVVRGDSAAYFCASSLPGRVYNEQFFGPGTRLTVL.

V usage is TRBV29-1 and J usage is TRBJ1-1; TRBD1 agrees at 8 bases. Trimming cost V 6 bases and J 5 bases; bases outside gene matches: 8. CDR3 length equals 13 residues. Germline CDR1 SQVTM, CDR2 ANQGSEA. The chain's CDR3 is CSVGDRRGTEAFF. The CDR3 DNA reads as TGCAGCGTGGGGGACAGGAGGGGAACTGAAGCTTTCTTT.

This rearrangement joins TRBV30 to TRBJ2-7, with D tentatively TRBD1 (6 bases). CDR1 and CDR2 from the germline V gene are GTSNPN and SVGIG (reference sequence). V dropped 0 bases and J dropped 0 bases, with 9 bases sitting between them. This CDR3 region has 14 residues. The CDR3 DNA is TGTGCCTGGAGTGTAGGGGGTGCCTCCTACGAGCAGTACTTC. Translation: CAWSVGGASYEQYF.

This chain uses TRBV4-1 with TRBJ2-3; unclear D gene. The CDR3 consists of 14 residues. Trimming cost V 1 base and J 0 bases, with 5 bases left between them. Germline CDR1 MGHRA, CDR2 YSYEKL. This CDR3 is CASSQVRSTDTQYF. The CDR3 DNA is TGCGCCAGCAGCCAAGTCAGGAGCACAGATACGCAGTATTTT.

This clone was seen just once. The genes are TRBV10-2 and TRBJ2-1; D is possibly TRBD2 (5 bases). The CDR3 has 16 amino acids. Germline V lookup: CDR1 WSHSY, CDR2 SAAADI. V lost 5 bases and J lost 2, with 16 bases in between. The CDR3 DNA follows: TGCGCCAGCAGTAAGGGTGAGGCTAGCCCCTACAATGAGCAGTTCTTC. It yields the protein CASSKGEASPYNEQFF.

This sequence joins TRBV28 and TRBJ2-1, with 12 bases aligning to TRBD1. The CDR3 spans 18 residues. CDR1 MDHEN and CDR2 SYDVKM come from the germline V gene. V was pared by 5 bases and J by 1 base, with 9 bases of the junction left unmatched. The CDR3 DNA sequence: TGTGCCAGCAGTATGGGACAGGGGGCGCTGAGGTCCTACAATGAGCAGTTCTTC. Protein product: CASSMGQGALRSYNEQFF.

The V gene is TRBV10-2, the J gene TRBJ2-7; 8 bases map to TRBD1. CDR3 size: 13 residues. Germline assignment: CDR1 WSHSY and CDR2 SAAADI. With 5 bases clipped from V and 3 bases from J, the junction kept 3 bases outside the gene matches. In DNA, the CDR3 is TGCGCCAGCAGTTTGGACAGGGACTACGAGCAGTACTTC. Translating gives CASSLDRDYEQYF.

The genes are TRBV7-2 and TRBJ2-1; D is possibly TRBD1 or TRBD2 (5 bases each). The V end was cut by 4 bases, the J end by 0 bases, with 13 bases between. The CDR3 contains 16 residues. Germline values: CDR1 SGHTA, CDR2 FQGNSA. CDR3 in amino acids: CASSWSWGSSYNEQFF. The DNA of the CDR3 is TGTGCCAGCAGCTGGTCCTGGGGGAGCTCCTACAATGAGCAGTTCTTC. Together with reference TRBV7-2 and TRBJ2-1, the CDR3 gives the full variable domain: GAGVSQSPSNKVTEKGKDVELRCDPISGHTALYWYRQSLGQGLEFLIYFQGNSAPDKSGLPSDRFSAERTGGSVSTLTIQRTQQEDSAVYLCASSWSWGSSYNEQFFGPGTRLTVL.

This chain uses TRBV5-5 with TRBJ2-1; D possibly matches TRBD1 or TRBD2 (5 bases each). The CDR3 extends over 16 amino acids. Germline CDR1 is SGHKS and CDR2 is YYEKEE (reference sequence). V was pared by 1 base and J by 2 bases, with 13 bases between. The CDR3 DNA reads as TGTGCCAGCAGCTTGTTGGCAGGGACCCCCTACAATGAGCAGTTCTTC. Amino acid sequence: CASSLLAGTPYNEQFF.

This clone was recorded a few times. The chain combines TRBV15 with TRBJ1-2; TRBD1 agrees at 7 bases. CDR3 length: 16 residues. Germline CDR1 and CDR2: LNHNV and YYDKDF (reference sequence). V shed 1 base, J shed 0 bases, and the junction held 5 bases outside the gene matches. The CDR3 sequence: CATSRVSGTANYGYTF. The CDR3 nucleotides read TGTGCCACCAGCAGAGTATCCGGGACAGCTAACTATGGCTACACCTTC.

The chain combines TRBV7-9 with TRBJ2-5, with 7 positions matching TRBD1. CDR3 length equals 14 residues. Germline loops: CDR1 SEHNR, CDR2 FQNEAQ (reference sequence). V dropped 5 bases and J dropped 3; count of bases not matched to a gene: 6. The CDR3 protein is CASSQPDREETQYF. In nucleotides, the CDR3 is TGTGCCAGCAGCCAACCCGACAGGGAAGAGACCCAGTACTTC.

V gene TRBV18 combines with J gene TRBJ2-2; D gene unclear. Trimming shortened V by 1 base and J by 4 bases, and 13 bases separated the two germline ends. Germline V gene lookup returns CDR1 KGHSH and CDR2 LQKENI. The CDR3 runs to 16 residues. CDR3 loop: CASSPRIPSTTGELFF. For the CDR3, the DNA is TGTGCCAGCTCACCACGCATCCCCAGCACCACCGGGGAGCTGTTTTTT.

V is TRBV18 and J is TRBJ1-1; D is perhaps TRBD1 (5 bases). The germline V gene encodes CDR1 KGHSH and CDR2 LQKENI. This CDR3 region has 14 residues. Trimming stripped 4 bases from V and 8 bases from J, with 17 bases between. CDR3 nucleotides: TGTGCCAGCTCACAACAGGCTGGGGGAGAGGAAGCTTTCTTT. Protein product: CASSQQAGGEEAFF.

The genes are TRBV6-5 and TRBJ2-7; perhaps TRBD2 as D (5 bases). Germline loops: CDR1 MNHEY, CDR2 SVGAGI. Trimming took 4 bases from V and 10 from J, leaving 17 bases between them. The CDR3 consists of 13 residues. CDR3 nucleotides: TGTGCCAGCAGTTTCGGGGTCGGTAGCTTCCAGTACTTC. As protein: CASSFGVGSFQYF.

This clone was detected once. The CDR3 loop reads CASSDLSGANVLTF. CDR3 in DNA: TGTGCCAGCTCCGATTTGTCTGGGGCCAACGTCCTGACTTTC. The chain couples TRBV28 to TRBJ2-6; D is undetermined. V lost 8 bases, J lost 1 base, and 9 bases lay in between. The CDR3 is 14 residues long. Germline CDR1 and CDR2: MDHEN and SYDVKM.

To note about this clone: Other DNA sequences in this specimen translate into the identical CDR3. The V and J genes are TRBV18 and TRBJ2-5; D is ambiguous. CDR1 and CDR2 (germline): KGHSH, LQKENI. The length of the CDR3 is 13 residues. Trimming shortened V by 3 bases and J by 5 bases, and 10 bases separated the two germline ends. CDR3 protein: CASSPGQRETQYF. CDR3 coding DNA: TGTGCCAGCTCACCCGGGCAAAGGGAGACCCAGTACTTC.

As for this clone: Other DNA sequences within the sample encode an identical CDR3. The rearrangement uses TRBV18 and TRBJ1-4; D ambiguous. The germline gives CDR1 KGHSH, CDR2 LQKENI. The germline V and J ends were trimmed by 5 bases and 0 bases, with 7 bases remaining between them. The CDR3 consists of 14 residues. CDR3 region: CASSGGATNEKLFF. As DNA, the CDR3 is TGTGCCAGCTCAGGCGGAGCAACTAATGAAAAACTGTTTTTT.

V gene TRBV18 combines with J gene TRBJ2-3; D may be TRBD2 (5 bases). The CDR3 loop spans 16 amino acids. CDR1 and CDR2 from the germline V gene are KGHSH and LQKENI. Trimming took 5 bases from V and 0 from J, leaving 15 bases between them. The CDR3 here is CASSSRGSTSTDTQYF. CDR3 DNA sequence: TGTGCCAGCTCATCACGGGGTTCCACTAGCACAGATACGCAGTATTTT.

This chain uses TRBV4-3 with TRBJ2-1, with 8 bases fitting TRBD2. In germline, CDR1 is LGHNA, CDR2 YSLEER. The CDR3 sequence is 16 residues long. Trimming at V came to 0 bases and at J to 9 bases, leaving 10 bases not matched to a gene. CDR3 loop: CASSQETGGPFGEQFF. For the CDR3, the DNA is TGCGCCAGCAGCCAAGAGACGGGAGGGCCCTTTGGTGAGCAGTTCTTC.

The V gene is TRBV18, the J gene TRBJ2-5; D perhaps matches TRBD1 (6 bases). This CDR3 has 14 amino acids. Germline CDR1 is KGHSH and CDR2 is LQKENI. V lost 3 bases and J lost 5, with 13 bases in between. Here the CDR3 DNA reads TGTGCCAGCTCACCCTTGGGGGCAGTTGAGACCCAGTACTTC. It is translated as CASSPLGAVETQYF. The variable domain in full, completed from reference TRBV18 and TRBJ2-5, reads NAGVMQNPRHLVRRRGQEARLRCSPMKGHSHVYWYRQLPEEGLKFMVYLQKENIIDESGMPKERFSAEFPKEGPSILRIQQVVRGDSAAYFCASSPLGAVETQYFGPGTRLLVL.

This clone was observed a single time. The chain has TRBV2 and TRBJ1-5, with 7 nucleotides matching TRBD1. CDR3 length equals 12 residues. V gave up 10 bases and J gave up 9 bases; unmatched junction bases: 9. The germline V gene encodes CDR1 SNHLY and CDR2 FYNNEI. CDR3 coding DNA: TGTGCCATTCGACAGGGCCTTGGGCCCCAGCATTTT. Amino acid sequence: CAIRQGLGPQHF.

This chain uses TRBV5-1 with TRBJ2-1, with a possible D match to TRBD2 (6 bases). CDR3 length: 18 residues. Trimming pared 0 bases from V and 0 bases from J, leaving 16 bases between. Germline values: CDR1 SGHRS, CDR2 YFSETQ. CDR3 amino acids: CASSLAPWDGSSYNEQFF. For the CDR3, the DNA is TGCGCCAGCAGCTTGGCCCCATGGGACGGGAGCTCCTACAATGAGCAGTTCTTC. Drawing the rest from reference TRBV5-1 and TRBJ2-1, the complete variable domain is KAGVTQTPRYLIKTRGQQVTLSCSPISGHRSVSWYQQTPGQGLQFLFEYFSETQRNKGNFPGRFSGRQFSNSRSEMNVSTLELGDSALYLCASSLAPWDGSSYNEQFFGPGTRLTVL.